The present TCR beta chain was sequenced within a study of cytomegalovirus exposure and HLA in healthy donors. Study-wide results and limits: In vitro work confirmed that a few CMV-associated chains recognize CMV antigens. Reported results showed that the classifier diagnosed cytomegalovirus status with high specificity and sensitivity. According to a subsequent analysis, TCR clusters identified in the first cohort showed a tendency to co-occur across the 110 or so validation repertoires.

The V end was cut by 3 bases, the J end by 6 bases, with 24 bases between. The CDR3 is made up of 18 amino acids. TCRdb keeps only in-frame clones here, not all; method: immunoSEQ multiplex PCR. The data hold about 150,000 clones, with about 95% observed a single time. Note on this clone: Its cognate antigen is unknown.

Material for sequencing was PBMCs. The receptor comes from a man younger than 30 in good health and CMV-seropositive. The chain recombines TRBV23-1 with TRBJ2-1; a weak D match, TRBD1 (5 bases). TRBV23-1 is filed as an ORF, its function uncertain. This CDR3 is CASSQPYIVDRYTNEQFF. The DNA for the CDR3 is TGCGCCAGCAGTCAGCCCTACATCGTAGACAGATATACCAATGAGCAGTTCTTC.